The 22 T cell receptor beta chains listed next were all sequenced from one sample in a study of T cell repertoires in cytomegalovirus infection. MiXCR was run by TCRdb on the reads, yielding one entry per CDR3 protein. Here the sample spans some 940,000 distinct CDR3 sequences, around 32% being singletons. The antigens for these receptors are not known. This material consisted of cultured CD8+ T cells from PBMCs, taken from culture after CMV antigen stimulation. The receptor source for this set is a human donor in good health (CMV status not recorded). Some clones in this sample may be carry-over from other donors' samples.

The chain uses TRBV20-1 and TRBJ2-1; D may be TRBD1 or TRBD2 (6 bases each). V lost 1 base and J lost 0, with 13 bases in between. Germline CDR1 and CDR2: DFQATT and SNEGSKA (reference sequence). CDR3 length equals 16 residues. CDR3 loop: CSARALPGASYNEQFF. CDR3 DNA sequence: TGCAGTGCTAGAGCCCTTCCGGGGGCCTCCTACAATGAGCAGTTCTTC.

The J gene is TRBJ1-5, the V gene TRBV19; D uncertain. Germline V CDR1 and CDR2: LNHDA, SQIVND (reference sequence). The V end lost 7 bases, the J end lost 5 bases, and 12 bases lay between the germline ends. The CDR3 length is 13 residues. Written as DNA, the CDR3 is TGTGCCAGTAATGAGGGTTGGGATCAGCCCCAGCATTTT. It yields the protein CASNEGWDQPQHF. Filled out from reference TRBV19 and TRBJ1-5, the complete variable domain reads DGGITQSPKYLFRKEGQNVTLSCEQNLNHDAMYWYRQDPGQGLRLIYYSQIVNDFQKGDIAEGYSVSREKKESFPLTVTSAQKNPTAFYLCASNEGWDQPQHFGDGTRLSIL.

CDR3 residues: CASRVYTEAFF. The CDR3 DNA reads as TGTGCCAGTAGGGTTTACACTGAAGCTTTCTTT. The chain is built from TRBV19 and TRBJ1-1; D gene ambiguous. Germline CDR1 is LNHDA and CDR2 is SQIVND (reference sequence). V lost 6 bases to trimming and J lost 3 bases, with 5 bases between them. The CDR3 has 11 residues.

This CDR3 reads CASSYSGGARNEQFF. The CDR3 nucleotides are TGTGCCAGCAGCTATAGCGGGGGGGCCCGGAATGAGCAGTTCTTC. The chain has TRBV7-3 and TRBJ2-1; 11 nucleotides match TRBD2. Germline values: CDR1 SGHTA, CDR2 FQGTGA. CDR3 length: 15 residues. Losses at the gene ends were 4 bases for V and 7 bases for J; bases not matched to a gene: 6.

This clonotype was observed a handful of times. This chain links TRBV10-3 with TRBJ1-5, with TRBD1 matching 9 bases. This CDR3 has 14 amino acids. Per the germline V gene, CDR1 is ENHRY and CDR2 is SYGVKD. Trimming took 4 bases from V and 12 from J; bases not matched to a gene: 10. The CDR3 spells CAISAGTGSRGQHF. DNA of the CDR3: TGTGCCATCAGTGCCGGGACAGGGTCGAGGGGCCAGCATTTT.

In DNA, the CDR3 is TGTGCCAGCAGCGGGGACAGGGATGGCTACACCTTC. This gives the protein CASSGDRDGYTF. The chain is built from TRBV7-9 and TRBJ1-2; 9 bases align to TRBD1. The CDR3 totals 12 residues. Looked up from germline, CDR1 is SEHNR and CDR2 is FQNEAQ (reference sequence). Trimming cost V 5 bases and J 6 bases; bases outside gene matches: 1.

J is TRBJ2-1 and V is TRBV6-6; 9 nucleotides align to TRBD2. The V segment lost 5 bases and the J segment 8 bases; nucleotides outside the gene matches: 13. Looked up from germline, CDR1 is MNHNY and CDR2 is SVGAGI (reference sequence). The CDR3 loop spans 16 amino acids. This CDR3 is CASSGVRGGGAYEQFF. CDR3 DNA sequence: TGTGCCAGCAGTGGGGTACGGGGCGGGGGGGCCTATGAGCAGTTCTTC.

The chain links TRBV29-1 to TRBJ1-1; TRBD1 agrees at 7 bases. CDR3 length equals 13 residues. J lost 1 base, V lost 7 bases, and 6 bases had no gene match. Germline values: CDR1 SQVTM, CDR2 ANQGSEA. In nucleotides, the CDR3 is TGCAGCGCCCGGGACAGTTCGAACACTGAAGCTTTCTTT. This sequence encodes CSARDSSNTEAFF.

This chain connects TRBV11-2 to TRBJ2-5; possibly TRBD1 or TRBD2 for D (5 bases each). This CDR3 region has 16 residues. V gave up 3 bases and J gave up 1 base, with 15 bases separating them. Germline V CDR1 and CDR2: SGHAT, FQNNGV. The CDR3: CASSLHPTGRQETQYF. The CDR3 DNA follows: TGTGCCAGCAGCTTGCACCCGACGGGACGCCAAGAGACCCAGTACTTC.

The V gene is TRBV29-1, the J gene TRBJ2-3; D gene uncertain. The V and J ends lost 7 bases and 2 bases respectively, with 4 bases between them. The germline V gene has CDR1 SQVTM and CDR2 ANQGSEA. The CDR3 totals 10 residues. CDR3 sequence (DNA): TGCAGCGCCTACACAGATACGCAGTATTTT. This encodes CSAYTDTQYF.

The V call is TRBV5-1, the J call TRBJ1-2; D unclear. Germline CDR1 reads SGHRS; CDR2 reads YFSETQ. V lost 6 bases to trimming and J lost 0 bases, with 12 bases between them. This CDR3 spans 14 amino acids. As DNA, the CDR3 is TGCGCCAGCACCTCGGAGGGCTCTAACTATGGCTACACCTTC. Translation gives CASTSEGSNYGYTF.

This chain joins TRBV25-1 and TRBJ1-1; D is unresolved. This CDR3 region has 14 residues. CDR1 is MGHDK, CDR2 SYGVNS, per germline. The germline V and J ends were trimmed by 3 bases and 5 bases, with 13 bases remaining between them. The CDR3 DNA reads TGTGCCAGCAGTGACAGAGGGAGTGTGACTGAAGCTTTCTTT. This gives the protein CASSDRGSVTEAFF.

This clonotype was seen only a few times. The J gene is TRBJ2-7, the V gene TRBV18, with a tentative D call TRBD1 (6 bases). This CDR3 comprises 16 residues. V was cut by 4 bases and J by 1 base, with 17 bases left in between. Germline V gene sequence: CDR1 KGHSH, CDR2 LQKENI. CDR3 loop: CASSLALQGVSYEQYF. DNA for the CDR3: TGTGCCAGCTCACTTGCCCTACAGGGAGTTTCCTACGAGCAGTACTTC.

DNA for the CDR3: TGTGCCAGCACCCCTCGGGGGGTAGGGCCAAACATTCAGTACTTC. Protein product: CASTPRGVGPNIQYF. J is TRBJ2-4 and V is TRBV12-3 or TRBV12-4, with 7 positions matching TRBD2. After removal of 7 bases from V and 6 bases from J, the junction contained 12 bases not matched to a gene. The CDR3 has 15 residues.

Only a few counts were recorded for this clonotype. The V and J genes are TRBV19 and TRBJ2-1, with a tentative D call TRBD1 (5 bases). CDR3 size: 12 residues. Per germline, CDR1 LNHDA and CDR2 SQIVND (reference sequence). Trimming took 6 bases from V and 8 from J, leaving 11 bases between them. CDR3 residues: CASSRTWDEQFF. The DNA for the CDR3 is TGTGCCAGTAGCCGGACATGGGATGAGCAGTTCTTC.

This clonotype was picked up a small number of times. The chain uses TRBV10-3 and TRBJ2-2; possible D gene TRBD1, 6 bases. CDR1 is ENHRY and CDR2 is SYGVKD in the germline V gene. V shed 6 bases and J shed 2 bases, with 10 bases lying between them. The CDR3 length is 14 residues. In nucleotides, the CDR3 is TGTGCCATCAGGACGGGACACAACACCGGGGAGCTGTTTTTT. This codes for CAIRTGHNTGELFF.

The chain combines TRBV11-2 with TRBJ2-5, with 9 bases identical to TRBD2. V trimming: 4 bases; J trimming: 4 bases; junction bases outside the gene matches: 16. CDR1 and CDR2 from the germline V gene are SGHAT and FQNNGV. The CDR3 is made up of 18 amino acids. The CDR3 loop reads CASSSRGSGGFNGETQYF. The CDR3 DNA reads as TGTGCCAGCAGCTCAAGGGGTAGCGGGGGATTTAACGGAGAGACCCAGTACTTC.

In the case of this clonotype: One base away lies a much larger clone, so this may be a sequencing read error. The chain employs TRBV7-2 and TRBJ2-5, with no clear D. CDR1 SGHTA and CDR2 FQGNSA come from the germline V gene. This CDR3 has 15 residues. V was clipped by 5 bases and J by 5 bases, with 18 bases between them. The CDR3 sequence: CASSLYAIGRETQYF. In DNA, the CDR3 is TGTGCCAGCAGCCTTTATGCGATTGGCCGGGAGACCCAGTACTTC.

This chain uses TRBV2 with TRBJ2-5; D is unclear. Trimming took 8 bases from V and 2 from J, leaving 9 bases between them. This CDR3 comprises 12 residues. Germline V gene data show CDR1 as SNHLY and CDR2 as FYNNEI. Here the CDR3 DNA reads TGTGCCAGCGAGGTGCAACAAGAGACCCAGTACTTC. This translates into CASEVQQETQYF.

This clonotype was counted once. This may be a read error: a much more frequent sequence differs by one nucleotide. No conserved phenylalanine or tryptophan is present at the end of the CDR3, so a read error is the likely explanation. V and J are TRBV7-2 and TRBJ1-2, with 10 bases lining up with TRBD1. Looked up from germline, CDR1 is SGHTA and CDR2 is FQGNSA. The CDR3 loop spans 15 amino acids. Germline trimming cut 5 bases from V and 7 bases from J; bases unmatched to any gene: 10. CDR3 residues: CASSPPGTGVRGYTY. The DNA of the CDR3 is TGTGCCAGCAGCCCGCCCGGGACAGGGGTTCGTGGCTACACCTAC.

The chain links TRBV6-2 or TRBV6-3 to TRBJ1-6, with D perhaps matching TRBD1 (5 bases). Germline CDR1 is MNHEY and CDR2 is SVGEGT. This CDR3 spans 14 amino acids. The V end was cut by 4 bases, the J end by 6 bases, with 10 bases between. CDR3 DNA: TGTGCCAGCAGTTCGGACATTGTTAATTCACCCCTCCACTTT. This gives the protein CASSSDIVNSPLHF.

This clonotype showed up just a few times. The rearrangement links TRBV27 to TRBJ1-5, with D possibly TRBD1 on 6 matching bases. V was clipped by 7 bases and J by 3 bases, with 13 bases between them. The CDR3 runs to 14 residues. Looked up from germline, CDR1 is MNHEY and CDR2 is SMNVEV (reference sequence). CDR3 sequence reads: CASKAGTTNQPQHF. The CDR3, as DNA: TGTGCCAGCAAAGCTGGGACAACCAATCAGCCCCAGCATTTT.